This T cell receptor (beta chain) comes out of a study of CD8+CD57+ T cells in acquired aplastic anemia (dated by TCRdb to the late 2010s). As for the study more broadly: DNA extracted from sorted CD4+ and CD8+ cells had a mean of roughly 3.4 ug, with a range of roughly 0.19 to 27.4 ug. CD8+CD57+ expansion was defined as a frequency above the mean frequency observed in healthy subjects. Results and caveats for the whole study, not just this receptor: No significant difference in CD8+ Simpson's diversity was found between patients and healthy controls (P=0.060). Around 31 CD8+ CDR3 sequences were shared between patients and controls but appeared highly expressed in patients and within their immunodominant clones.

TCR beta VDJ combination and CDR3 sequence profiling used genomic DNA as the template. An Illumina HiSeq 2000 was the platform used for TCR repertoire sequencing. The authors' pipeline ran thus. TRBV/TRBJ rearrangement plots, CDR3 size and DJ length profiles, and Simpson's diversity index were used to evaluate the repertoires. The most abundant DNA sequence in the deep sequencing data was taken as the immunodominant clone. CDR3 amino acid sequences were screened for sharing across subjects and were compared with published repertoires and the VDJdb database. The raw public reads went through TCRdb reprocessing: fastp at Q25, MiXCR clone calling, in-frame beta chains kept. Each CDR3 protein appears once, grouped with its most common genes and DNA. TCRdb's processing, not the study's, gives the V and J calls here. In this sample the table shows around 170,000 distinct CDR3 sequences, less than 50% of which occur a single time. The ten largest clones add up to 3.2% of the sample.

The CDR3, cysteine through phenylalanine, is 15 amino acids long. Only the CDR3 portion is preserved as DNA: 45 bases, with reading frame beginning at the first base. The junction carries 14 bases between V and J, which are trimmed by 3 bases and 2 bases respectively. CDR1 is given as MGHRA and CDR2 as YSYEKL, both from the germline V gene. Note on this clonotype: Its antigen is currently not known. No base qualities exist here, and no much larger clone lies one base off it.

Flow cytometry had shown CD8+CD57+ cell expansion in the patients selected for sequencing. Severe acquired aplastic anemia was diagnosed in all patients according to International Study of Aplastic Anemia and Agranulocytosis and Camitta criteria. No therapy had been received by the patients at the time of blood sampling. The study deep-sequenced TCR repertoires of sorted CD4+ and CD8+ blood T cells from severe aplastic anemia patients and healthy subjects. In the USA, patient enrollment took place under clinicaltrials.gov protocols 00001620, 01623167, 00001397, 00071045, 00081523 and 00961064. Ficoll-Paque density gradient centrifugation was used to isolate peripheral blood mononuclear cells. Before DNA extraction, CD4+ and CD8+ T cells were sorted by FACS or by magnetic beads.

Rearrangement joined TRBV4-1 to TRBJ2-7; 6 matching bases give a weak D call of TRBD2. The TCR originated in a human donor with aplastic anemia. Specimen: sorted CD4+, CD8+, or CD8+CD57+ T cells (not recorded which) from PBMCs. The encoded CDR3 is CASSQGVAETYEQYF. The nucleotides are TGCGCCAGCAGCCAGGGGGTAGCGGAAACCTACGAGCAGTACTTC.